The TCR beta chain described here comes from a study of blood T cell repertoires in COVID-19. At the level of the study: Acute-phase and convalescent COVID-19 samples originated in the United States, Italy and Spain.

Trimming pared 1 base from V and 4 bases from J, leaving 5 bases between. The CDR3 length is 13 residues. Germline CDR1 is SGHTA and CDR2 is FQGNSA. Clones were read by immunoSEQ multiplex PCR, and TCRdb kept only the in-frame ones, dropping some. Among about 53,000 clones listed, around four fifths were seen once. This TCR came from a human donor in a cohort sampled during active COVID-19. The J gene is TRBJ1-5, the V gene TRBV7-2; D unresolved. The specimen was peripheral blood. CDR3 protein: CASSLVQNQPQHF. CDR3 nucleotide sequence: TGTGCCAGCAGCTTAGTACAGAATCAGCCCCAGCATTTT.